This is a list of T cell receptor beta chains from one sample in a study of T cells in Graves' hyperthyroidism and ophthalmopathy. TCRdb fed the multiplex PCR reads into MiXCR, producing one record per CDR3 protein. The sample holds roughly 640,000 distinct CDR3 sequences, more than 15% seen once. The material sequenced was blood. The receptor source for this set is a woman in her forties with Graves' ophthalmopathy. Both conserved end residues are part of each CDR3.

j_call v_call cdr3_aa
TRBJ2-7 TRBV7-2 CASSHRAVGGSTHDEQYF
TRBJ1-1 TRBV6-2/TRBV6-3 CASSLTQGDTEAFF
TRBJ1-5 TRBV19 CASSRAQLNQPQHF
TRBJ2-2 TRBV2 CASGREGTGELFF
TRBJ2-2 TRBV18 CASSIRVPSNTGELFF
TRBJ1-2 TRBV2 CASSEERQGRGYTF
TRBJ1-1 TRBV29-1 CSVGTGWSNTEAFF
TRBJ2-7 TRBV28 CASREGTAAYEQYF
TRBJ2-3 TRBV11-2 CASSQDDGRGDRTDTQYF
TRBJ2-5 TRBV3-1 CASSLQRTFQETQYF
TRBJ2-7 TRBV29-1 CSAGTSGRAVQYF
TRBJ2-2 TRBV19 CANSIRDLTGELFF
TRBJ2-2 TRBV20-1 CSAGPTGATGELFF
TRBJ1-4 TRBV18 CASSQDRDPTNEKLFF
TRBJ2-3 TRBV5-5 CASSSIGTPWADTQYF
TRBJ2-7 TRBV7-2 CASSRGGFGEQYF
TRBJ2-1 TRBV20-1 CSVSQREGLYNEQFF
TRBJ1-1 TRBV7-9 CASSPRGGSNTEAFF
TRBJ1-2 TRBV6-2/TRBV6-3 CTSSAQGYGYTF
TRBJ1-1 TRBV6-1 CASSGRQGWTEAFF
TRBJ2-1 TRBV3-1 CASSQLAGFYNEQFF
TRBJ1-2 TRBV2 CASSEARSSYGYTF
TRBJ1-6 TRBV5-6 CASSRGGGDNSPLHF
TRBJ2-7 TRBV6-1 CASTRGQGSSYEQYF
TRBJ1-4 TRBV7-3 CASSFPPTRGCNENLFF
TRBJ2-2 TRBV11-2 CASSKRGGITGELFF
TRBJ2-7 TRBV9 CASSETSGAWQYF
TRBJ2-7 TRBV6-6 CASSYSRGGIYEQYF
TRBJ1-4 TRBV7-3 CASSFGTGLSEKLFF
TRBJ2-7 TRBV6-5 CASTPLLPGTSGSHRDHEQYF
TRBJ1-4 TRBV4-2 CASSQFGGVANEKLFF
TRBJ2-5 TRBV30 CARSFERTGYFQETQYF
TRBJ2-3 TRBV6-2/TRBV6-3 CASSYGGFGGKAGDTQYF
TRBJ2-1 TRBV29-1 CSVLRRDYNEQFF
TRBJ1-6 TRBV6-1 CASSEVGQGNAAYNSPLHF
TRBJ2-2 TRBV19 CASSMLSGSSAGELFF
TRBJ2-6 TRBV30 CAWTGGSGANVLTF
TRBJ2-5 TRBV18 CASSPGRSQETQYF
TRBJ1-6 TRBV19 CASRSAWAGESPLHF
TRBJ2-1 TRBV6-2/TRBV6-3 CASSHTSGGDYNEQFF
TRBJ1-1 TRBV14 CASSPTQVGAAFF
TRBJ2-2 TRBV28 CASSFMGRGDTGELFF
TRBJ2-1 TRBV20-1 CSASPQRENEQFF
TRBJ1-1 TRBV7-8 CASSYDLGTEAFF
TRBJ1-5 TRBV27 CASRSLGTNRPQHF
TRBJ1-1 TRBV7-9 CASSALGDLNTEAFF
TRBJ2-2 TRBV5-1 CASSEGTEGTGELFF
TRBJ1-3 TRBV18 CASSPPGGFSGNTIYF